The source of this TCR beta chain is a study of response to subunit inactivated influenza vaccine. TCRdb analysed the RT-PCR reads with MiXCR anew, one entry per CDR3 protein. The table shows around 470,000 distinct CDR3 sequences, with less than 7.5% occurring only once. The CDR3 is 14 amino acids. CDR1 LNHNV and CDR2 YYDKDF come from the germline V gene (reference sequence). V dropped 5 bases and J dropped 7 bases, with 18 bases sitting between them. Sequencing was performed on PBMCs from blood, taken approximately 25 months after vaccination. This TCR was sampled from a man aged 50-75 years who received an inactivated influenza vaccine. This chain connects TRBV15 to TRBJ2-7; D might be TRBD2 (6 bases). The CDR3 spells CATSLGAGRREQYF. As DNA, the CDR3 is TGTGCCACCAGCTTAGGGGCAGGGAGGAGGGAGCAGTACTTC. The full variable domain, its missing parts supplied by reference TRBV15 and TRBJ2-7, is DAMVIQNPRYQVTQFGKPVTLSCSQTLNHNVMYWYQQKSSQAPKLLFHYYDKDFNNEADTPDNFQSRRPNTSFCFLDIRSPGLGDTAMYLCATSLGAGRREQYFGPGTRLTVT.